This TCR beta chain was captured by sequencing in a study of glioma-infiltrating T cells. Notes on the study in general: Only very few CDR3 sequences appeared in both tissue and blood.

Using RNA template, CDR3s of TCR alpha and beta were amplified with iRepertoire arm-PCR. TCRdb re-called the multiplex PCR reads through MiXCR, storing one row per CDR3 protein. Of about 180,000 distinct CDR3 sequences listed, around 42% were seen once; the top ten hold under 6.5%. The CDR3 spans 15 residues. The germline V gene has CDR1 KGHSH and CDR2 LQKENI. Trimming left V 4 bases short and J 0 bases short, with 10 bases between. At least ten counts were recorded for this clonotype. The antigen remains undetermined. The J gene is TRBJ2-1, the V gene TRBV18; D gene uncertain. Material for sequencing was glioma tissue, nonneoplastic brain tissue, or PBMCs (not recorded which). The sequence came from a human donor with low-grade glioma or glioblastoma, undergoing nonglioma brain surgery, or in good health (not recorded which). As DNA, the CDR3 is TGTGCCAGCTCACGTCTGGGTAGCTCCTACAATGAGCAGTTCTTC. Protein product: CASSRLGSSYNEQFF.